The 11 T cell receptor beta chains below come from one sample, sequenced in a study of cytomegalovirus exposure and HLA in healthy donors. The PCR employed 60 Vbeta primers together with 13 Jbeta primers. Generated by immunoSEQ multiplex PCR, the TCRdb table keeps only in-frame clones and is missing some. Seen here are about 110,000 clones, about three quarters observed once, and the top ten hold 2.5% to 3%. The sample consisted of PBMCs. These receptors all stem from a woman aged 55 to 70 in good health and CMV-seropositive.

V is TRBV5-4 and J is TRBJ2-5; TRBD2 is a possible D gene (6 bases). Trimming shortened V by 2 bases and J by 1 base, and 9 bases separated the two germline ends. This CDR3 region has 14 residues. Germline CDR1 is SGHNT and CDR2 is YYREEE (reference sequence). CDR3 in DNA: TGTGCCAGCAGCTTTGTGGGAGGCCAAGAGACCCAGTACTTC. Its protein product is CASSFVGGQETQYF.

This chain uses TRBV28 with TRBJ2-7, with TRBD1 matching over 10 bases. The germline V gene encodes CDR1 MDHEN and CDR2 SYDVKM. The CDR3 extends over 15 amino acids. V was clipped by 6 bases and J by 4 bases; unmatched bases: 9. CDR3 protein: CASRYGTGVVYEQYF. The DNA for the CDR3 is TGTGCCAGCAGGTACGGGACAGGGGTCGTGTACGAGCAGTACTTC.

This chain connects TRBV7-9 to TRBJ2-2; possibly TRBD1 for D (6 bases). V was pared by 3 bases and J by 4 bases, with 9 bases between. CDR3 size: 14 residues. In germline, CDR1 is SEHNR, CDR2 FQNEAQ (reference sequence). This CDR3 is CASSLQGLTGELFF. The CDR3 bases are TGTGCCAGCAGCTTGCAGGGGCTCACCGGGGAGCTGTTTTTT.

The CDR3 coding sequence is TGTGCCAGCAGCCAAGATTGGGACAGGGATGTATCCGGAATAGCCAAAAACATTCAGTACTTC. Translation: CASSQDWDRDVSGIAKNIQYF. This rearrangement joins TRBV14 to TRBJ2-4; 9 bases fit TRBD1. J was trimmed by 0 bases and V by 0 bases; bases with no gene match: 15. CDR3 length: 21 residues. From germline, CDR1 is SGHDN and CDR2 FVKESK.

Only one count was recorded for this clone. In DNA, the CDR3 is TGTGCCAGCAGCTTGTTTCGGCTAGCTGGTCGCAGCTCCTACAATGAGCAGTTCTTC. This translates into CASSLFRLAGRSSYNEQFF. This chain uses TRBV5-5 with TRBJ2-1, with D maybe TRBD2 (5 bases). The germline V gene has CDR1 SGHKS and CDR2 YYEKEE (reference sequence). CDR3 length equals 19 residues. The germline V and J ends were trimmed by 1 base and 0 bases, with 20 bases remaining between them.

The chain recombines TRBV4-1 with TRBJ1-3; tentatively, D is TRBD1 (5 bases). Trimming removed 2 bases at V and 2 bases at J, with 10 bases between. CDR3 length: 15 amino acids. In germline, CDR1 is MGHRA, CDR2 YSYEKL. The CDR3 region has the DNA TGCGCCAGCAGCCAATTCCCGGGGGCTGGAAACACCATATATTTT. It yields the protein CASSQFPGAGNTIYF.

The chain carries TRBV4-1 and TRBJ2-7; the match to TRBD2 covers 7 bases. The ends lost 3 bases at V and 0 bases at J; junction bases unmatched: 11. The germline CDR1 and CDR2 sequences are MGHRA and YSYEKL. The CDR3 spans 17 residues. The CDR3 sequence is CASSQLLRGGVSYEQYF. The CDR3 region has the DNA TGCGCCAGCAGCCAGCTACTTAGGGGAGGGGTCTCCTACGAGCAGTACTTC.

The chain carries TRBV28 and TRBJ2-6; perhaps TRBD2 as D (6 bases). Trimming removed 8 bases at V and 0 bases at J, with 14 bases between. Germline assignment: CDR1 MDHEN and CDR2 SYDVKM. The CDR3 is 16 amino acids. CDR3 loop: CASGGTSNSGANVLTF. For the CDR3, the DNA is TGTGCCAGCGGGGGGACTTCGAACTCTGGGGCCAACGTCCTGACTTTC.

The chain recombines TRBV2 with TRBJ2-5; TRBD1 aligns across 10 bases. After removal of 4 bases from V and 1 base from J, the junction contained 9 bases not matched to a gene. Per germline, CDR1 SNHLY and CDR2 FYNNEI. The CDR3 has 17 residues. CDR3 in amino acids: CASSGSRDRGLQETQYF. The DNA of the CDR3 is TGTGCCAGCAGTGGTTCGAGGGACAGGGGACTCCAAGAGACCCAGTACTTC.

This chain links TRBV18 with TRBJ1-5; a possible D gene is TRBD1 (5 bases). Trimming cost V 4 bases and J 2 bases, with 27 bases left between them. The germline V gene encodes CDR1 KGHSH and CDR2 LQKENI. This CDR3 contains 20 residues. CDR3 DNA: TGTGCCAGCTCACTACCAGGACGGCAGGGTGTAGATTTGCGCAATCAGCCCCAGCATTTT. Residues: CASSLPGRQGVDLRNQPQHF.

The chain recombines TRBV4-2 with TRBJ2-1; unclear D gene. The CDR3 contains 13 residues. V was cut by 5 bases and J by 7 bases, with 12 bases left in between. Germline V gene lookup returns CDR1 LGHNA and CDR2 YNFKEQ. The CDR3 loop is CASSSLSGNEQFF. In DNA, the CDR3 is TGTGCCAGCAGCTCCCTGTCCGGTAATGAGCAGTTCTTC.